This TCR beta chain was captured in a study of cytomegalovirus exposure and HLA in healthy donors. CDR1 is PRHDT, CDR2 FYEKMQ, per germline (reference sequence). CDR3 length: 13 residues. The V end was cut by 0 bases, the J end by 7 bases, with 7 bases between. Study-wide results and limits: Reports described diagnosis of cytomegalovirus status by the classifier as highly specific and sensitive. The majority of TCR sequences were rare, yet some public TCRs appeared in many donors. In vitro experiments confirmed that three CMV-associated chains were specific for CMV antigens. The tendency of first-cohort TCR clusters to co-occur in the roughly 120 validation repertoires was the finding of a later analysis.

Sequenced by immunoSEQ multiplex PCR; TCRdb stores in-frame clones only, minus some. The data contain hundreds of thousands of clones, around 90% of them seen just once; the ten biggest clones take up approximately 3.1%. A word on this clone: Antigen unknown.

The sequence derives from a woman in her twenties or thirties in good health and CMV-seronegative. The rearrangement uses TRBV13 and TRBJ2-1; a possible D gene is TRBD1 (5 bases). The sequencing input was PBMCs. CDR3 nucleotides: TGTGCCAGCAGCTTAGGGGCAGGGAATGAGCAGTTCTTC. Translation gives CASSLGAGNEQFF.